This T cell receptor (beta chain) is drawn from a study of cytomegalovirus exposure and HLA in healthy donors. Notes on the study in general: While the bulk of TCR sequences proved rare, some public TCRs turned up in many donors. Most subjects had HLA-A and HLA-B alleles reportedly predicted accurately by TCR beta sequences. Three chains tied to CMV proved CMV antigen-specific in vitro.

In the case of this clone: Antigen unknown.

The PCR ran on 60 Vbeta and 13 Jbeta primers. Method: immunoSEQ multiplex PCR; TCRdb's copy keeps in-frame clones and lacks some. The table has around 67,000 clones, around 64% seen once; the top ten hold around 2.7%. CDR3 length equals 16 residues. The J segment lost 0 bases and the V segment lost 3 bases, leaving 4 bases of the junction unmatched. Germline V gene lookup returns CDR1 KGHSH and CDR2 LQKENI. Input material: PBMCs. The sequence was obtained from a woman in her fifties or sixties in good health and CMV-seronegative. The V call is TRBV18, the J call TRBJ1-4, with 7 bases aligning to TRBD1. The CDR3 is CASSPGQITTNEKLFF. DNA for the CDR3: TGTGCCAGCTCACCGGGACAGATAACAACTAATGAAAAACTGTTTTTT.